This entry is about one T cell receptor beta chain. Random-hexamer reverse transcription was applied to about 0.5 to 1 ug RNA. MiXCR, applied by TCRdb to the immunoSEQ multiplex PCR reads, yields one record per CDR3 protein. The table has around 200,000 distinct CDR3 sequences, almost 96% seen once. The CDR3 extends over 15 amino acids. This sample was included in a study of CD8 T cells in Susac syndrome. The specimen was CD4+ T cells from PBMCs. The rearrangement joins TRBV21-1 to TRBJ1-5. TRBV21-1 is flagged as a pseudogene. The receptor's source is a human donor with Susac syndrome. As DNA, the CDR3 is TGTGCCAGCAGCAAAGCGTCCAACGAGTTTCAGCCCCAGCATTTT. As protein: CASSKASNEFQPQHF.